This entry describes one T cell receptor beta chain. This clonotype was counted at least ten times. Its antigen specificity is not known. Nothing much larger sits one base from this clone, and base qualities are not available. Ophthalmopathy patients had moderately to severely active disease, Clinical Activity Score of at least 3, NOSPECS grade of at least 4, and duration under 3 months. Patients with uncontrolled infections, other autoimmune diseases, pregnancy or lactation were excluded. Diagnoses relied on clinical symptoms, serum thyroxine and TRAb, thyroid ultrasound and orbital computed tomography. PBMCs were isolated from 8 to 10 ml of fresh peripheral blood by Ficoll-Paque density gradient centrifugation. Total RNA was extracted using Trizol reagent, and RNA quality was assessed on an Agilent 2100 Bioanalyzer. The TCR beta CDR3 regions were amplified from the RNA transcripts. The first round of RT-PCR for the TCR CDR3 was performed with the HTBI primer set and the Qiagen OneStep RT-PCR kit. A second multiplex PCR round built the libraries, followed by size selection and purification. Paired-end sequencing of the libraries was performed with 100 bp reads on an Illumina HiSeq2000. In the authors' own workflow: Raw data were processed with SOAPnuke, discarding reads with adapters, uncalled bases, mean Phred below 15, or no exact constant-primer or identifier match. High-quality paired reads were merged using COPE v1.2.5, and each unique nucleotide sequence was defined as a clonotype. MiTCR v1.1 was used to align the clonotypes against IMGT TRBV, TRBD and TRBJ reference segments. The analysis included only V-J combinations with a frequency above 0.0001, which together covered approximately 99% of the repertoires. A TCS score was defined as the ratio of F50 (clonal expansion) to E x V (chaos), with BLOSUM62-based TCRdist applied between CDR3 peptides within each V-J. Welch's t-statistics and random forest reduced roughly 530 V-J features to roughly 13, which were used in a naive Bayes classifier (R e1071). TCRdb itself trimmed the public reads at Q25 with fastp, ran MiXCR and retained productive beta chains. Every CDR3 protein is listed once, alongside the most common genes and DNA of its rows. In this record, the V and J calls reflect TCRdb's handling and not the investigators' own analysis. The sample has about 400,000 distinct CDR3 sequences on record, more than 12% of them singletons. The biggest ten clones account for around 20% of the sample.

The CDR3 covers 18 residues, taking in both the cysteine and the phenylalanine. This entry keeps only the CDR3 DNA: 54 bases, framed from base 1. Based on the germline V gene, the CDR1 and CDR2 sequences are SGHDT and YYEEEE. Deletion took 0 bases off V and 0 bases off J, with a span of 19 bases between the germline ends. This record comes from a study of T cells in Graves' hyperthyroidism and ophthalmopathy (dated by TCRdb to about 2019). In the study overall: Peripheral blood was sampled at the time of initial diagnosis, prior to any treatment. A discovery cohort of about a hundred patients, about 40 with Graves' ophthalmopathy and 55 to 60 with stable Graves' hyperthyroidism, was used to find distinguishing TCR V-J signatures. An independent validation cohort of around 20 hyperthyroidism patients and about 16 patients who later progressed to ophthalmopathy tested prospective prediction of ophthalmopathy. The approximately 98 discovery patients were randomly divided into training and test sets at a 7:3 ratio. Thyroid tissue and blood T-cell repertoires from roughly 6 Graves' hyperthyroidism patients were also compared in the study. After blood sampling, hyperthyroidism patients were treated with methimazole at a starting dose of 30 mg daily, and ophthalmopathy patients were treated with high-dose intravenous methylprednisolone. According to the paper, TCR Vbeta CDR3 sequencing was carried out on some 140 peripheral blood samples, which came from fewer than 50 ophthalmopathy, some 73 hyperthyroidism and roughly 17 progressor patients.

On the study overall, not on this receptor specifically: A 13 V-J signature model separated ophthalmopathy from stable hyperthyroidism, with nearly 90% sensitivity and 81.08% specificity in cross-validation and 80%/75% in testing. Most expanded thyroid clonotypes (frequency above 0.001) were also detected in blood, suggesting blood repertoires may reflect thyroid immune responses. During validation, the model predicted progression to ophthalmopathy a median of about 6.3 months ahead of onset, with around 71% sensitivity and about 75% specificity. No statistical method was used to set the sample size in advance, and investigators knew the group allocation.

Material: blood. The V and J segments used are TRBV5-6 and TRBJ2-7; TRBD1 is possibly the D segment (7 matching bases). The sequence derives from a woman aged 25 to 39 with Graves' ophthalmopathy. Read as DNA, the sequence is TGTGCCAGCAGCTTGGCGTGGAGGGGACAGTTGAGCTCCTACGAGCAGTACTTC. Its translation is CASSLAWRGQLSSYEQYF.